This TCR beta chain was captured in a study of cytomegalovirus exposure and HLA in healthy donors. Both 60 Vbeta primers and 13 Jbeta primers went into the PCR. Produced via immunoSEQ multiplex PCR; TCRdb's table is partial and in-frame only. The sample consists of 120,000 or so clones, roughly 10% of them appearing once. The CDR3 is made up of 13 amino acids. V was pared by 2 bases and J by 11 bases, with 4 bases of the junction left unmatched. Germline V gene lookup returns CDR1 MNHEY and CDR2 SVGAGI. This receptor was obtained from a woman between 18 and 29 years old in good health and CMV-seropositive. The V call is TRBV6-5, the J call TRBJ1-1, with 11 nucleotides matching TRBD1. Material for sequencing was PBMCs. CDR3 residues: CASSYVGQGDAFF. The DNA of the CDR3 is TGTGCCAGCAGTTACGTGGGACAGGGGGACGCTTTCTTT.